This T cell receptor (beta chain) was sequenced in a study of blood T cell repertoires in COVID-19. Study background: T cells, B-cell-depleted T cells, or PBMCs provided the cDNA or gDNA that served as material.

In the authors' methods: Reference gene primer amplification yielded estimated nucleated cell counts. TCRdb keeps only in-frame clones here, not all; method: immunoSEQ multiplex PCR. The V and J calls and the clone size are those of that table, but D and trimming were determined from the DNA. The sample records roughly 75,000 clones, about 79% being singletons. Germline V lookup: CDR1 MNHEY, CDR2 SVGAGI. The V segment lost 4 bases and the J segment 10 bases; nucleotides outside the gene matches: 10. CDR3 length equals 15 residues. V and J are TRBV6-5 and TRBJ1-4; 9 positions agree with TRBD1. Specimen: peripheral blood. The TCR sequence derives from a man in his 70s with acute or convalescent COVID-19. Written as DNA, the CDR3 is TGTGCCAGCAGTTCACGACAGGGGGAGGGGTCAAAACTGTTTTTT. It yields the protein CASSSRQGEGSKLFF.